This T cell receptor beta chain is drawn from a study of response to subunit inactivated influenza vaccine. In germline, CDR1 is KGHDR, CDR2 SFDVKD. This CDR3 has 12 residues. The ends were cut back, 5 bases at V and 3 bases at J, with 7 bases in the middle. MiXCR, applied by TCRdb to the RT-PCR reads, yields one record per CDR3 protein. The sample has a few hundred thousand distinct CDR3 sequences, about 10% seen once. The same data also contributed to another study, on T cells expressing NK-cell markers. Turning to that study: Scientists made TCR beta cDNA using 5'RACE template switching with UMIs. The CD3+CD56-NKG2C+ fraction of a handful of donors was likewise dominated by these clonotypes.

The sequences come from PBMCs from blood, collected on the day of vaccination. The TCR comes from a man aged 45-60 years who received an inactivated influenza vaccine. J is TRBJ2-7 and V is TRBV24-1, with TRBD1 as a possible D gene (6 bases). In nucleotides, the CDR3 is TGTGCCACCAGTGGGACAGACTACGAGCAGTACTTC. Translating it yields CATSGTDYEQYF.